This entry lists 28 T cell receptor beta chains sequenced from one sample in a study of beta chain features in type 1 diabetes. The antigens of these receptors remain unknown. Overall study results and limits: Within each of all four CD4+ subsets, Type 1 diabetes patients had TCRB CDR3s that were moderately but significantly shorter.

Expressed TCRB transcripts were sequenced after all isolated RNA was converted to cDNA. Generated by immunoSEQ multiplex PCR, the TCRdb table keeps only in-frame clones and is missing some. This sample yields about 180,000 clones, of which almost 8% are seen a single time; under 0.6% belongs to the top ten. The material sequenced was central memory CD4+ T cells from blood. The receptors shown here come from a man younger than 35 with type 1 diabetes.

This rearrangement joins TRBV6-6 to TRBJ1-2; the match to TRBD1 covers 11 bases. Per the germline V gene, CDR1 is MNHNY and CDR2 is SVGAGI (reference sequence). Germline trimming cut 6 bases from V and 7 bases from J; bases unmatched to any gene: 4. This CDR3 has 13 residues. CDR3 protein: CASSPGTGGGYTF. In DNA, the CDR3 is TGTGCCAGCAGCCCCGGGACAGGGGGTGGCTACACCTTC.

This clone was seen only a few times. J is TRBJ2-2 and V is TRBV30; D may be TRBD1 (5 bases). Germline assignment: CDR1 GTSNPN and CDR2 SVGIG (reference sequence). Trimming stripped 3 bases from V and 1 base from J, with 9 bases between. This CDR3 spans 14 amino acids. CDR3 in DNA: TGTGCCTGGAGAAAAACAGGGAACACCGGGGAGCTGTTTTTT. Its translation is CAWRKTGNTGELFF.

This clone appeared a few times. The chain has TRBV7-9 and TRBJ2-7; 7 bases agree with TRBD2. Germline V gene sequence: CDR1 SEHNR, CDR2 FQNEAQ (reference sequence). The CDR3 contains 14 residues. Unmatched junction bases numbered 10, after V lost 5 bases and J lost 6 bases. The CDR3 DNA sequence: TGTGCCAGCAGCACCGGTCAGGGAGGGCTCGAGCAGTACTTC. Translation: CASSTGQGGLEQYF.

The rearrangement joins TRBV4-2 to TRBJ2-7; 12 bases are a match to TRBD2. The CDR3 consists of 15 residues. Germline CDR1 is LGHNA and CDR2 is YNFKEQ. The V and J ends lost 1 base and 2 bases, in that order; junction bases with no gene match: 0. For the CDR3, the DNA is TGTGCCAGCAGCCAAGGGACTAGCGGGGCCTACGAGCAGTACTTC. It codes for CASSQGTSGAYEQYF.

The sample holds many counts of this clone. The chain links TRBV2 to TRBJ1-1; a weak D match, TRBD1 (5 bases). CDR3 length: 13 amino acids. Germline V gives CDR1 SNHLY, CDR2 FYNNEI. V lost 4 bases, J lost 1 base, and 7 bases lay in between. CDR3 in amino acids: CASSVGQNTEAFF. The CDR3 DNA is TGTGCCAGCAGTGTAGGACAGAACACTGAAGCTTTCTTT.

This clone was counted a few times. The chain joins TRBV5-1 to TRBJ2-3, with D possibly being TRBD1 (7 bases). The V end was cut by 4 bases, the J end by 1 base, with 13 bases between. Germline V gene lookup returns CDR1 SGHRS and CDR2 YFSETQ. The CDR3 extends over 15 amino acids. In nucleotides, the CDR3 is TGCGCCAGCAGCCCCAGGGGGGATGGCACAGATACGCAGTATTTT. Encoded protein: CASSPRGDGTDTQYF.

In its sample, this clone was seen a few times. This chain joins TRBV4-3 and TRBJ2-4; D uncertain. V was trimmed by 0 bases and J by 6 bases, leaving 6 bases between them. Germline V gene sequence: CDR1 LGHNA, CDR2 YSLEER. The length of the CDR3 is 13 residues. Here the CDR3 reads CASSQDTGNIQYF. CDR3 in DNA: TGCGCCAGCAGCCAAGATACGGGAAACATTCAGTACTTC.

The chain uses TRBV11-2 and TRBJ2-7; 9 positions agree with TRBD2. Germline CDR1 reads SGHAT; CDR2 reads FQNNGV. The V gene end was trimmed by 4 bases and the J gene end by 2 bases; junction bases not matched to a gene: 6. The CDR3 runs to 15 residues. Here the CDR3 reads CASSSTRTSAYEQYF. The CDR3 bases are TGTGCCAGCAGCTCGACTAGGACTAGCGCCTACGAGCAGTACTTC.

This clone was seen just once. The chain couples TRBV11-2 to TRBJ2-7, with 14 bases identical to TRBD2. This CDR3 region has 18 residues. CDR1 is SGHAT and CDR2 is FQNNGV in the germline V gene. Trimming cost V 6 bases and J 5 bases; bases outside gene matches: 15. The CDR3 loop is CASSLKETSGRAAHEQYF. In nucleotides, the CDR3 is TGTGCCAGCAGTCTCAAAGAGACTAGCGGGAGGGCGGCCCACGAGCAGTACTTC. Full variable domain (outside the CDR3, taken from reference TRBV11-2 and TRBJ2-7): EAGVAQSPRYKIIEKRQSVAFWCNPISGHATLYWYQQILGQGPKLLIQFQNNGVVDDSQLPKDRFSAERLKGVDSTLKIQPAKLEDSAVYLCASSLKETSGRAAHEQYFGPGTRLTVT.

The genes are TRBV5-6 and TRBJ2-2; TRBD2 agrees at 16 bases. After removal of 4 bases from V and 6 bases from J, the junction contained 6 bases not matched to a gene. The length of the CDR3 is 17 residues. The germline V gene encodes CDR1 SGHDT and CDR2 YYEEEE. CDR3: CASSRGTSGRAAGELFF. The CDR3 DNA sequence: TGTGCCAGCAGCCGCGGGACTAGCGGGAGGGCCGCCGGGGAGCTGTTTTTT.

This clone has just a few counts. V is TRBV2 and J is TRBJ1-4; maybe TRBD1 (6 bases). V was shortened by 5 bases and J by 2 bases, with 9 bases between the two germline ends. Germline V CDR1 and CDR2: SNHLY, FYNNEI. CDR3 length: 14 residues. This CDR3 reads CASSRQVTNEKLFF. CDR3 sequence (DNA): TGTGCCAGCAGTCGACAGGTTACTAATGAAAAACTGTTTTTT.

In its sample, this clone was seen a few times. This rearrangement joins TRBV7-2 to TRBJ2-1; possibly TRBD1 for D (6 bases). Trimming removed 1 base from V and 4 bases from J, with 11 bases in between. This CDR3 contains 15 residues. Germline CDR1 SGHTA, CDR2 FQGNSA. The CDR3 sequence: CASSLDRALYNEQFF. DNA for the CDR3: TGTGCCAGCAGCTTAGACAGGGCATTGTACAATGAGCAGTTCTTC.

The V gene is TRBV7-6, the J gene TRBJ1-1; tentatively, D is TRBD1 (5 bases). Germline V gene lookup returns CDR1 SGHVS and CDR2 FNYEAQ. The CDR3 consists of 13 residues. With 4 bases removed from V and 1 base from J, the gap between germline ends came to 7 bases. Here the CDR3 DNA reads TGTGCCAGCAGCTCACAGGAGAACACTGAAGCTTTCTTT. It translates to CASSSQENTEAFF.

This CDR3 is CASSQDGPSGGYTTGELFF. The CDR3 DNA reads TGTGCCAGCAGCCAAGATGGCCCTAGCGGGGGGTACACAACCGGGGAGCTGTTTTTT. V and J are TRBV5-5 and TRBJ2-2, with 11 bases lining up with TRBD2. Germline V gene lookup returns CDR1 SGHKS and CDR2 YYEKEE (reference sequence). V lost 4 bases, J lost 5 bases, and 16 bases stayed unmatched. The CDR3 consists of 19 residues.

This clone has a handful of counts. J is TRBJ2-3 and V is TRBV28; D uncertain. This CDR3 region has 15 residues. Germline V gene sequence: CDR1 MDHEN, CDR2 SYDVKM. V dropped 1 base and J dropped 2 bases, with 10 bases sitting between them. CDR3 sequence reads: CASSLSGPATDTQYF. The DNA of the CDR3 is TGTGCCAGCAGTTTATCTGGCCCCGCCACAGATACGCAGTATTTT.

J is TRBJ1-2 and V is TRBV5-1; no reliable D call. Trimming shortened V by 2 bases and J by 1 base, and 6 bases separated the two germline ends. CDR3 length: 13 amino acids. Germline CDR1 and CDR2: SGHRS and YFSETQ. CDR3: CASSLQSNYGYTF. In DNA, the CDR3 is TGCGCCAGCAGCTTACAGAGTAACTATGGCTACACCTTC.

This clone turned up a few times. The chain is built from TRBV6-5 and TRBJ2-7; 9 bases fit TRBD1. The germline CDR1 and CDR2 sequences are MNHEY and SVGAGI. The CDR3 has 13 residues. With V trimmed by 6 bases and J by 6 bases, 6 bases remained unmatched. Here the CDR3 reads CASRGQGRGEQYF. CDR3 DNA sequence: TGTGCCAGCAGAGGACAGGGGAGAGGCGAGCAGTACTTC.

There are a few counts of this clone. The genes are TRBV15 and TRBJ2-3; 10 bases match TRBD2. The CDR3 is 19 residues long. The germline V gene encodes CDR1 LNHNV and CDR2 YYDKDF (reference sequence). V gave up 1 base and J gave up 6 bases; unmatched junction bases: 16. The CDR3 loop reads CATSRAPRVSGRASDTQYF. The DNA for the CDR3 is TGTGCCACCAGCAGAGCCCCGAGAGTAAGCGGGAGGGCCTCGGATACGCAGTATTTT.

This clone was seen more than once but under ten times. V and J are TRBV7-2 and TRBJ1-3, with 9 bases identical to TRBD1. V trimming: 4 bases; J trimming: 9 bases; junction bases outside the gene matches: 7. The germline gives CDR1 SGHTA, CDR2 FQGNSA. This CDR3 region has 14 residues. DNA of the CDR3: TGTGCCAGCAGCTCACAGGGGGCTGGTGGCACCATATATTTT. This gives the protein CASSSQGAGGTIYF.

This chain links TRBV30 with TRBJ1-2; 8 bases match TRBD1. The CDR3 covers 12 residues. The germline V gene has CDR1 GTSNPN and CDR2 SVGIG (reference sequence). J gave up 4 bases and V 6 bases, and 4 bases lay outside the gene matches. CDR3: CACQTGGYGYTF. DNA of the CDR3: TGTGCCTGTCAAACAGGGGGCTATGGCTACACCTTC.

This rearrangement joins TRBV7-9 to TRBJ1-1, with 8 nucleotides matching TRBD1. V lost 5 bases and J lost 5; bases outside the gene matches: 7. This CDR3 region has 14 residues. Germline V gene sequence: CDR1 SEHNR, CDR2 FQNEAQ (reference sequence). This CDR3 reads CASSPGGWGTEAFF. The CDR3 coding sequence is TGTGCCAGCAGCCCAGGGGGCTGGGGTACTGAAGCTTTCTTT.

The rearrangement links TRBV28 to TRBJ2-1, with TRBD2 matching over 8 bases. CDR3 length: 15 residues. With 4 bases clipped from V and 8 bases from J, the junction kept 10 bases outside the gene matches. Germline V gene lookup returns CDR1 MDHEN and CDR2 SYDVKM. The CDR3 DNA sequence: TGTGCCAGCAGTTCCCCAGCGGGGGTTAAAGATGAGCAGTTCTTC. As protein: CASSSPAGVKDEQFF. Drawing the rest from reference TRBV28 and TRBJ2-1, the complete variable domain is DVKVTQSSRYLVKRTGEKVFLECVQDMDHENMFWYRQDPGLGLRLIYFSYDVKMKEKGDIPEGYSVSREKKERFSLILESASTNQTSMYLCASSSPAGVKDEQFFGPGTRLTVL.

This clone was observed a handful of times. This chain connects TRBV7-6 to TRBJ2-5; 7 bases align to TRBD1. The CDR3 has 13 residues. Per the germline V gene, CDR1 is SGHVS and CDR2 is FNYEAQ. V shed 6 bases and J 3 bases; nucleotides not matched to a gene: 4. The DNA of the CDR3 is TGTGCCAGCAGGTCACAGGGGAAAGAGACCCAGTACTTC. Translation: CASRSQGKETQYF.

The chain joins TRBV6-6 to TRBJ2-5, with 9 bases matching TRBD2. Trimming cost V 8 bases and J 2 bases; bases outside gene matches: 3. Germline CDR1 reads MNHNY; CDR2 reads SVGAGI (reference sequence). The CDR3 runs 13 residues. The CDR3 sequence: CASHSGRQETQYF. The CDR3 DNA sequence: TGTGCCAGCCATAGCGGGAGACAAGAGACCCAGTACTTC.

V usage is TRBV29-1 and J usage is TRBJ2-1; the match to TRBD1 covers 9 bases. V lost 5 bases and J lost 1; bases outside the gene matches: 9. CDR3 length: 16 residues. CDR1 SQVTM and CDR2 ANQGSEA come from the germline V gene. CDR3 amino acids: CSVMGDRVRSYNEQFF. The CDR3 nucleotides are TGCAGCGTTATGGGGGACAGGGTACGGTCCTACAATGAGCAGTTCTTC.

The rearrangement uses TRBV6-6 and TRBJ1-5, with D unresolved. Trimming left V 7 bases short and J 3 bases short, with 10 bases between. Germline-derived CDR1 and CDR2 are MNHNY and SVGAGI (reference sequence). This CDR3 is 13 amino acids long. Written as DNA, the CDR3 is TGTGCCAGCACCGAGGGCTTCAATCAGCCCCAGCATTTT. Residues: CASTEGFNQPQHF.

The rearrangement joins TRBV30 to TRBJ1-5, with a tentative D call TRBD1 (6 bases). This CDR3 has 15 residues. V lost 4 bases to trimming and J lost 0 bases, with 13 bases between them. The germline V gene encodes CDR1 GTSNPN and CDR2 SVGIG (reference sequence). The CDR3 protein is CAWKAGDYSNQPQHF. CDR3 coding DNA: TGTGCCTGGAAGGCAGGGGACTATAGCAATCAGCCCCAGCATTTT.

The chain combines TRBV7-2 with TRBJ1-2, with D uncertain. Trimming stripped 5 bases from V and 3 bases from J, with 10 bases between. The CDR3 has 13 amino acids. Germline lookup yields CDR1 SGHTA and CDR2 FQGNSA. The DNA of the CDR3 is TGTGCCAGCAGCCCTATGGAGGACTATGGCTACACCTTC. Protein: CASSPMEDYGYTF.